There are a few counts of the clone carrying this TCR beta chain. The antigen remains unidentified. TCRdb reprocessed the reads with MiXCR, giving one entry per CDR3 protein. The table has hundreds of thousands of distinct CDR3 sequences, about 30% seen once. This sample is part of a study of T cell repertoires in cytomegalovirus infection. Study summary: Used in the study were CMV epitopes, some recently identified and HLA-C-restricted, others well-studied and HLA-B-restricted. Shared public TCR beta signatures pointed to both CMV infection and a matching HLA type.

General study points: Ex vivo, HLA-C-restricted CMV-specific TCR beta clonotypes prevailed over the rest of the response.

From germline, CDR1 is MNHNY and CDR2 SVGAGI (reference sequence). The ends lost 4 bases at V and 6 bases at J; junction bases unmatched: 8. The CDR3 covers 15 residues. This clonotype originated in a human donor in good health (CMV status not recorded). Some clones in this sample may be carry-over from other donors' samples. The starting material was cultured CD8+ T cells from PBMCs, obtained from culture after CMV antigen stimulation. The genes are TRBV6-6 and TRBJ2-1; the match to TRBD2 covers 8 bases. CDR3 in amino acids: CASSFGAGVFNEQFF. CDR3 DNA: TGTGCCAGCAGTTTCGGAGCGGGGGTCTTCAATGAGCAGTTCTTC.